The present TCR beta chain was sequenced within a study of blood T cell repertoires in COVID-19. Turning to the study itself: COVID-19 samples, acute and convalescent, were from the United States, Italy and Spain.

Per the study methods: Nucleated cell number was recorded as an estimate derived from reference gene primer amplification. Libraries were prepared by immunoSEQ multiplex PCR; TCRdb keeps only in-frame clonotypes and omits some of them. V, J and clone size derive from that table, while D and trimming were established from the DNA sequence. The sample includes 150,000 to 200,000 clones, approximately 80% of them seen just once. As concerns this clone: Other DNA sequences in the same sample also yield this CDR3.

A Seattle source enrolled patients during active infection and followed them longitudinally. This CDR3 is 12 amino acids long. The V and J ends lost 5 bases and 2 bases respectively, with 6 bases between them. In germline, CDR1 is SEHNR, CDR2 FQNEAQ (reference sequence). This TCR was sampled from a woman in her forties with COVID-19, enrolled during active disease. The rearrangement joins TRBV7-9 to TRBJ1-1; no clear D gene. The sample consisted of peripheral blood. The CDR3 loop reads CASSVSNTEAFF. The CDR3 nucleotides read TGTGCCAGCAGCGTCAGTAACACTGAAGCTTTCTTT.